The rows below give T cell receptor beta chains drawn from one sample of a study of cytomegalovirus exposure and HLA in healthy donors. Assay: immunoSEQ multiplex PCR; the TCRdb copy retains only in-frame clones and omits some. The sample has about 200,000 clones; approximately 85% are singletons. Sequencing was done on a sample of PBMCs. Receptors originate from a woman in her forties or fifties in good health and CMV-seropositive. The conserved cysteine and the conserved F or W are not part of the CDR3 here.

j_gene,v_gene,CDR3aa
TRBJ1-5,TRBV5-6,ASRYRGSNQPQH
TRBJ2-5,TRBV28,ASSSGGRETQY
TRBJ2-5,TRBV7-2,ASAGTSGGETQY
TRBJ2-1,TRBV6-1,ASARGKYNEQF
TRBJ2-7,TRBV28,ASSPSGGTYEQY
TRBJ1-5,TRBV28,ASRGAGGNQPQH
TRBJ1-5,TRBV7-2,ASSAGQQPQH
TRBJ2-7,TRBV5-6,ASSGPRGGRYEQY
TRBJ1-2,TRBV5-4,ASRDREVYGYT
TRBJ1-5,TRBV19,ASSFRGAQPQH
TRBJ1-1,TRBV10-3,AINRQGRGTNTEAF
TRBJ2-1,TRBV4-1,ASSQVRGRTSYNEQF
TRBJ1-2,TRBV5-4,ASSPTVMGYGYT
TRBJ2-7,TRBV6-5,ASRPPGLYEQY
TRBJ2-5,TRBV4-3,ASSQDPYRATQETQY
TRBJ2-1,TRBV6-5,ASSSGTGHEQF
TRBJ2-4,TRBV28,ASSLAGVGPRAKNIQY
TRBJ1-2,TRBV28,ATNRQDYGYT
TRBJ2-5,TRBV5-1,ASSVTRVPETQY
TRBJ2-7,TRBV5-1,ASSSGTDYEQY
TRBJ2-1,TRBV27,ASSFQGIGNEQF
TRBJ2-7,TRBV4-3,ASSQGTGTGGEQY
TRBJ2-7,TRBV18,ASSPAGKDYEQY
TRBJ1-2,TRBV30,AWSDGRHYGYT
TRBJ1-2,TRBV11-2,ASSSYSEYGYT
TRBJ1-5,TRBV29-1,SVASGARQPQH
TRBJ1-4,TRBV6-5,ASSSPGQGGKLF
TRBJ2-5,TRBV25-1,ASSESQASQETQY
TRBJ1-6,TRBV19,ASIGPGYNSPLH
TRBJ2-4,TRBV7-2,ASSPAQGAAKNIQY
TRBJ1-2,TRBV6-6,ASSFRGTGNGYT
TRBJ2-7,TRBV14,ASRRTGAYYEQY
TRBJ1-6,TRBV30,AWNDRVDSPLH
TRBJ1-1,TRBV18,ASSPPLATEAF
TRBJ1-2,TRBV19,ASSIVGFNYGYT
TRBJ2-7,TRBV19,ASSLRRDRAYEQY
NA,TRBV10-3,AISADYEQY
TRBJ2-7,TRBV5-6,ASSAGLAGATYEQY
TRBJ1-2,TRBV6-1,ASSELGYGYT
TRBJ2-2,TRBV5-8,ASSLGAKHTGELF